This TCR beta chain was recorded in a study of shared clonotypes between healthy human individuals (dated by TCRdb to the early 2020s). Notes on the research overall: The cohort included a few men and a couple of women between 18 and 49 years of age. For each donor, CD4 naive and CD4 memory were each given three plates, CD8 naive was given two plates, and CD8 memory was given one plate. To estimate repertoire size and how much clonotype sharing occurs between individuals, the study deeply sequenced the blood TCR repertoires of five healthy adults. Libraries were prepared and TCR repertoires were sequenced by different laboratories using diverse techniques, in order to increase sequencing depth and limit assay-specific biases. Leukapheresis yielded between about 0.85 and 9.5 billion PBMCs per donor.

As regards this clone: Its target antigen remains unknown. At one end the junction does not follow the germline gene, possibly because of a read error.

Using the deep immunoSEQ assay, TCR CDR3 regions were amplified from genomic DNA by multiplex PCR. Genomic DNA extracted from each cell subset was distributed evenly over all wells of several immunoSEQ 96-well plates, and each plate served as one replicate. For sorted subsets, approximately 210 ng of genomic DNA, equivalent to some 30,000 T cell genomes, went into each replicate PCR. Purified libraries were measured with a Qubit 3.0 fluorometer, size-checked on a Bioanalyzer 2100, and measured again with the KAPA Library Quantification kit. A separate single-read 150-cycle Illumina NextSeq 550 flow cell was used to sequence each immunoSEQ 96-well plate. In the authors' own workflow: The immunoSEQ output contained only junctional sequences without quality scores, so filtering could not match that applied to full-length reads. Sequences were annotated with PyIR, a Python wrapper for IgBLAST v1.9, using IMGT germline references to assign V/J genes and CDR3. Reads were removed for weak V/J assignments (E-value above 1e-6), missing CDR3, stop codons, out-of-frame junctions, or ambiguous translated residues. A V3J clonotype was defined by an identical inferred V gene, J gene, and CDR3 amino acid sequence. Percentage overlap between repertoires was calculated by dividing the number of shared unique clonotypes by the size of the smaller repertoire. RTK rarefaction, the Chao1 estimator, and Recon v2.1 estimates of unobserved clonotypes were used to assess repertoire richness. Generation probabilities were computed with OLGA for all TCRbeta clonotypes obtained by the gDNA method from several donors. Held by TCRdb, this immuneACCESS table contains in-frame sequences only and omits some clones. Under half of the omission traces to an unresolved V gene where checked; the cause of the rest is unknown. V and J calls and clone size are given by that table; D and trimming were obtained from the DNA. The sample table shows about 120,000 clones, and under 70% are seen once. Together, the top ten hold under 30% of the sample.

Healthy HIV-negative adults with no recently reported acute infections or vaccinations were included as donors. Every donor was a Caucasian adult residing in Nashville, Tennessee, USA. CD8 memory samples combined magnetically selected CD45RO+ cells with CCR7-negative CD45RA+ effector memory (TemRA) cells. Blood was obtained by leukapheresis, after which PBMCs were separated by Ficoll-Histopaque density gradient centrifugation and cryopreserved in liquid nitrogen vapor phase. Analytical flow cytometry was used to check the purity and quantity of every magnetically sorted T cell population. Each sorted fraction had its genomic DNA isolated and then quantified by UV absorbance on a Nanodrop 2000c. Spanning cysteine to phenylalanine, the CDR3 consists of 15 amino acids. Only CDR3 DNA remains: 45 bases, in frame from the first base. The study at large found these results: Compared with non-shared clonotypes, clonotypes shared by all four sorted-subset donors had higher generation probabilities. Sharing across a few donors was observed for 4.5% to 6.5% of naive CD4, less than 4% of naive CD8, about 2.3% of memory CD4, and less than 0.45% of memory CD8 clonotypes. Because the study included a small number of donors, the genetic and exposure-history diversity represented was limited. Naive subsets generally had larger estimated clonotype richness than memory subsets. Rarefaction of sorted-subset datasets indicated incomplete sequencing despite the large sequencing depth. Only blood was sampled, and tissue TCR repertoires likely differ from those in blood. Based on pairwise subsampling, the degree of clonotype sharing among donors was expected to be affected by sequencing depth.

The receptor comes from a woman in her 30s in good health. The chain uses TRBV5-3 and TRBJ2-7; tentative D gene TRBD2, with 6 bases matching. TRBV5-3 has ORF status, its function being uncertain. Material for sequencing was memory CD8+ T cells sorted from blood. What this sample's cell subset or site label stands for: CD45RO+ cells pooled with CCR7-negative TemRA cells. The DNA reads as follows: TGTGCCAGAAGCTCCTACGGAGGGAAGACCTACGGGCAGTACTTC. This gives the protein CARSSYGGKTYGQYF.